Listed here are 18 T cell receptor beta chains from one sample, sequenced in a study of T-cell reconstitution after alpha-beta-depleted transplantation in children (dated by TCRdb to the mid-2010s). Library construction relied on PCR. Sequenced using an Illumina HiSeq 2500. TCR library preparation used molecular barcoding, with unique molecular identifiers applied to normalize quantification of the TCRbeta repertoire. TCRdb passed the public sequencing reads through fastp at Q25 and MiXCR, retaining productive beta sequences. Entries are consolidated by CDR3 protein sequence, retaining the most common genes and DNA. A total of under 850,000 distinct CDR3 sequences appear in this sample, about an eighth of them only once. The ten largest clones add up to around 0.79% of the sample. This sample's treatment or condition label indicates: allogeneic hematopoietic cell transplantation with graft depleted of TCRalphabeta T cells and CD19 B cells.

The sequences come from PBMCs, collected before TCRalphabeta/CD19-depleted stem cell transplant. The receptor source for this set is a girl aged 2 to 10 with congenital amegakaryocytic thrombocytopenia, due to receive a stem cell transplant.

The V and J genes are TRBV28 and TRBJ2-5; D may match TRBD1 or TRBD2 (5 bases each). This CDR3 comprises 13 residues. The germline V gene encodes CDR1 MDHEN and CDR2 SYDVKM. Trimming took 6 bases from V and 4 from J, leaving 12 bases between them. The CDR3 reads CASRDPGGETQYF. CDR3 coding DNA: TGTGCCAGCAGAGACCCTGGGGGAGAGACCCAGTACTTC.

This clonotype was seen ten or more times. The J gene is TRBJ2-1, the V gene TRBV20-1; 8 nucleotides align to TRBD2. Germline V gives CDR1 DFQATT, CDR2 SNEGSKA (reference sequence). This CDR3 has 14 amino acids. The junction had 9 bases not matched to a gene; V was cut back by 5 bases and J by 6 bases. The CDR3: CSALERGPGNEQFF. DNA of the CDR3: TGCAGTGCTCTAGAGCGGGGGCCCGGCAATGAGCAGTTCTTC.

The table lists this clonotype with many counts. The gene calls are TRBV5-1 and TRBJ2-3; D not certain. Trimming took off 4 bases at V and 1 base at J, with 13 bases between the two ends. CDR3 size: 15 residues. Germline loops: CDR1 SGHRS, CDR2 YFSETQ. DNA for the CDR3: TGCGCCAGCAGCCCCGTCGTGGGTGGCACAGATACGCAGTATTTT. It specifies CASSPVVGGTDTQYF. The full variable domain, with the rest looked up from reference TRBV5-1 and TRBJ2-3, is KAGVTQTPRYLIKTRGQQVTLSCSPISGHRSVSWYQQTPGQGLQFLFEYFSETQRNKGNFPGRFSGRQFSNSRSEMNVSTLELGDSALYLCASSPVVGGTDTQYFGPGTRLTVL.

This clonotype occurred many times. The CDR3 reads CASSLVPHDINTDTQYF. CDR3 in DNA: TGTGCCAGCAGCTTAGTTCCTCACGACATCAACACAGATACGCAGTATTTT. The rearrangement uses TRBV7-6 and TRBJ2-3; D gene unclear. Germline V CDR1 and CDR2: SGHVS, FNYEAQ. This CDR3 is built from 17 residues. The V end was cut by 1 base, the J end by 2 bases, with 16 bases between.

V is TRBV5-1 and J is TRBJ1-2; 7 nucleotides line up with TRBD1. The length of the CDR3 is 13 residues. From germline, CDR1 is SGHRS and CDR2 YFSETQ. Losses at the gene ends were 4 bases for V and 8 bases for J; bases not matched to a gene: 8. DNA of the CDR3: TGCGCCAGCAGCAGAGGGGGCCTGGAGGGCTACACCTTC. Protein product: CASSRGGLEGYTF.

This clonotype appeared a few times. The CDR3 DNA follows: TGCAGTGCCCACCGGGAGGGGTTTATCACCGGGGAGCTGTTTTTT. Translation: CSAHREGFITGELFF. The V call is TRBV20-1, the J call TRBJ2-2; 8 bases map to TRBD2. The length of the CDR3 is 15 residues. J lost 4 bases, V lost 6 bases, and 10 bases had no gene match. Germline CDR1 and CDR2: DFQATT and SNEGSKA (reference sequence).

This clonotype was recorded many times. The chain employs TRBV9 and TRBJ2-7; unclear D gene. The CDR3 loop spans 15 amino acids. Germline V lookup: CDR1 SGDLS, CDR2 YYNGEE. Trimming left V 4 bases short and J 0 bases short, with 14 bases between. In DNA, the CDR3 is TGTGCCAGCAGCTCCTCGGCAGAAATCTCCTACGAGCAGTACTTC. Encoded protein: CASSSSAEISYEQYF.

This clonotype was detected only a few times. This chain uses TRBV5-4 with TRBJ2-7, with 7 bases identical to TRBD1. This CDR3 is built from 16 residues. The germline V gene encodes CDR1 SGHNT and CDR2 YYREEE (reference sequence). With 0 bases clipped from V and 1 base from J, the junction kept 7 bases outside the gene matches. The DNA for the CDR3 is TGTGCCAGCAGCTTGGGTTCCGGGACAGATTCCTACGAGCAGTACTTC. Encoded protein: CASSLGSGTDSYEQYF.

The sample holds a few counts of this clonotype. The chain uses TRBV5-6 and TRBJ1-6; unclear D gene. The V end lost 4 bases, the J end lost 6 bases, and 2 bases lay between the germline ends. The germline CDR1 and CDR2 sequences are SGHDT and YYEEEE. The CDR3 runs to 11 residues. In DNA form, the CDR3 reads TGTGCCAGCAGCCCTAATTCACCCCTCCACTTT. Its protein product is CASSPNSPLHF.

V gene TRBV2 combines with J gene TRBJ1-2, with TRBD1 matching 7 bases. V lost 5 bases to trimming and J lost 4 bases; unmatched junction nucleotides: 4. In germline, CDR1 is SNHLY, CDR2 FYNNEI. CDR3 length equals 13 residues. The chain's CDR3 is CASSIRGAYGYTF. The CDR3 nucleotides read TGTGCCAGCAGTATCAGGGGGGCCTATGGCTACACCTTC.

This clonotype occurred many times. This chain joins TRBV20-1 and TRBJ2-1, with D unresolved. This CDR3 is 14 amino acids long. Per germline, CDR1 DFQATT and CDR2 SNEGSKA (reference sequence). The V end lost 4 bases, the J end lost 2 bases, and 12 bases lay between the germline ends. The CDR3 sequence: CSANLPGAYNEQFF. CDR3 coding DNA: TGCAGTGCTAATTTACCGGGTGCCTACAATGAGCAGTTCTTC.

The CDR3 DNA reads as TGTGCCAGCAGTTCCCACTCCGGGACTAGGTCGGTCACCGGGGAGCTGTTTTTT. Translating it yields CASSSHSGTRSVTGELFF. The V call is TRBV28, the J call TRBJ2-2; 8 bases match TRBD2. CDR3 size: 18 residues. The V gene's germline CDR1 is MDHEN and CDR2 SYDVKM. V lost 4 bases to trimming and J lost 4 bases; unmatched junction nucleotides: 14.

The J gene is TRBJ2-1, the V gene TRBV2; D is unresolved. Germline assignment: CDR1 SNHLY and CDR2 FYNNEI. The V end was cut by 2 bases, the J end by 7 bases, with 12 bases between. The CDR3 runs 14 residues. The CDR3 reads CASSEPGWRNEQFF. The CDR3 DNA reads TGTGCCAGCAGTGAACCGGGTTGGAGAAATGAGCAGTTCTTC.

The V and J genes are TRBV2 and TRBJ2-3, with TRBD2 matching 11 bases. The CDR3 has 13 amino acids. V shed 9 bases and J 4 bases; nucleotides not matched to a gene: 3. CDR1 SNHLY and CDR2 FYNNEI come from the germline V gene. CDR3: CASSGRVADTQYF. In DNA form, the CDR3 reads TGTGCCAGTAGCGGGAGGGTTGCAGATACGCAGTATTTT. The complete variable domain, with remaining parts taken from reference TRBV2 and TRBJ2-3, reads EPEVTQTPSHQVTQMGQEVILRCVPISNHLYFYWYRQILGQKVEFLVSFYNNEISEKSEIFDDQFSVERPDGSNFTLKIRSTKLEDSAMYFCASSGRVADTQYFGPGTRLTVL.

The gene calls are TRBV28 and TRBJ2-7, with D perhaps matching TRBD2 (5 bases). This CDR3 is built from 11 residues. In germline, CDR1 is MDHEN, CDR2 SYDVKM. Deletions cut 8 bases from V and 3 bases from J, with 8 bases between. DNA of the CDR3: TGTGCCAGCGCAGAGGGCTACGAGCAGTACTTC. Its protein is CASAEGYEQYF.

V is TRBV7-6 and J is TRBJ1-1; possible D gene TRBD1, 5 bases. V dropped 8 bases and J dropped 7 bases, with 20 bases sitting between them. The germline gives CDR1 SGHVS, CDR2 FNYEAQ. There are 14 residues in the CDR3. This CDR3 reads CASGSGQGLGEAFF. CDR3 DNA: TGTGCCAGCGGCTCGGGGCAGGGATTAGGTGAAGCTTTCTTT.

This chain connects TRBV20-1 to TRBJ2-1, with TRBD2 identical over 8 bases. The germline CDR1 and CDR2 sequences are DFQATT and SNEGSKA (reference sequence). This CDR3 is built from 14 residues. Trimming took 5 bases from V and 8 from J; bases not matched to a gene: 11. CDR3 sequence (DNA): TGCAGTGCTCTCCCGGGACTAGGGTGGGATGAGCAGTTCTTC. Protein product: CSALPGLGWDEQFF.

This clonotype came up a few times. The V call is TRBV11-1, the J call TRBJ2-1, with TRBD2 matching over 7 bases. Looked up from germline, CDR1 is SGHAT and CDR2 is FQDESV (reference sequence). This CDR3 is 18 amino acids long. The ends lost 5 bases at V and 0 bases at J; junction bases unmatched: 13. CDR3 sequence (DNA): TGTGCCAGCAGCAGGGACCTTAGCGGGCAAAGCTCCTACAATGAGCAGTTCTTC. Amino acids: CASSRDLSGQSSYNEQFF.